This T cell receptor beta chain was identified in a study of CD8 T cells in Susac syndrome. Per germline, CDR1 LNHDA and CDR2 SQIVND (reference sequence). The V end lost 5 bases, the J end lost 3 bases, and 17 bases lay between the germline ends. This CDR3 comprises 15 residues. High-throughput TCR beta sequencing covered peripheral CD8+ and CD4+ T cells. Healthy donors constituted the control group, matched for age and sex. Note on this clonotype: Its antigen remains unidentified.

After extraction with the RNeasy kit, roughly 0.45 to 1 ug of the RNA was reverse transcribed using random hexamers. The TCR beta CDR3 was amplified by immunoSEQ multiplex PCR across 54 Vbeta, 13 Jbeta. TCRdb re-derived calls from the immunoSEQ multiplex PCR reads in MiXCR, one entry per CDR3 protein. The sample consists of 110,000 or so distinct CDR3 sequences, about nine tenths of them appearing once. Study-wide results and caveats: The authors acknowledged that their TCR sequencing and HLA analysis involved a relatively small number of individuals.

The rearrangement joins TRBV19 to TRBJ2-7, with D unclear. The sequence derives from a human donor in good health. Sequenced input: CD4+ T cells from PBMCs. The CDR3 DNA is TGTGCCAGTAGTCTCCGGACGGACCAAATCTACGAGCAGTACTTC. Translating it yields CASSLRTDQIYEQYF.